What follows are 13 T cell receptor beta chains derived from one specimen sequenced in a study of control samples from healthy donors and cancer patients. The method was immunoSEQ multiplex PCR; TCRdb's version includes in-frame clones alone and lacks a portion of them. The table has 130,000 or so clones, around nine tenths seen once. Material: blood. The receptors were sampled from a man in his forties or fifties in good health.

The rearrangement links TRBV6-2 or TRBV6-3 to TRBJ2-3; 7 bases fit TRBD2. Per the germline V gene, CDR1 is MNHEY and CDR2 is SVGEGT. The CDR3 spans 17 residues. With V trimmed by 2 bases and J by 1 base, 9 bases remained unmatched. The CDR3 is CASSYPASGKGTDTQYF. The CDR3 coding sequence is TGTGCCAGCAGTTACCCCGCTAGCGGTAAAGGCACAGATACGCAGTATTTT.

The rearrangement joins TRBV5-4 to TRBJ2-7; 14 nucleotides line up with TRBD2. The CDR3 contains 17 residues. Trimming took 0 bases from V and 0 from J; bases not matched to a gene: 2. Germline values: CDR1 SGHNT, CDR2 YYREEE (reference sequence). In nucleotides, the CDR3 is TGTGCCAGCAGCTTGGGACTAGCGGGGGGGAGCTCCTACGAGCAGTACTTC. Translated: CASSLGLAGGSSYEQYF. Variable domain in full (rest from reference TRBV5-4 and TRBJ2-7): ETGVTQSPTHLIKTRGQQVTLRCSSQSGHNTVSWYQQALGQGPQFIFQYYREEENGRGNFPPRFSGLQFPNYSSELNVNALELDDSALYLCASSLGLAGGSSYEQYFGPGTRLTVT.

The chain combines TRBV11-2 with TRBJ2-7; 9 bases are a match to TRBD2. J was trimmed by 4 bases and V by 3 bases; bases with no gene match: 1. This CDR3 region has 13 residues. The V gene's germline CDR1 is SGHAT and CDR2 FQNNGV. Written as DNA, the CDR3 is TGTGCCAGCAGCTTTACTAGCGGGTACGAGCAGTACTTC. It yields the protein CASSFTSGYEQYF.

This clone has more than one count but fewer than ten. The CDR3 reads CASSLGGQGTF. CDR3 DNA: TGTGCCAGCAGTTTAGGGGGACAGGGCACCTTC. The chain combines TRBV28 with TRBJ1-2; 9 nucleotides line up with TRBD1. This CDR3 is built from 11 residues. Trimming cost V 2 bases and J 13 bases; bases outside gene matches: 2. Germline CDR1 is MDHEN and CDR2 is SYDVKM.

The rearrangement uses TRBV7-2 and TRBJ2-7; D is possibly TRBD1 (5 bases). Between the trimmed V and J ends, which lost 2 bases and 0 bases, there was a span of 8 bases. Germline V CDR1 and CDR2: SGHTA, FQGNSA. CDR3 length equals 14 residues. The CDR3 coding sequence is TGTGCCAGCAGCTTATGGGGCAGCTCCTACGAGCAGTACTTC. The encoded protein is CASSLWGSSYEQYF.

The gene calls are TRBV11-1 and TRBJ1-2, with D possibly matching TRBD1 (5 bases). The germline V gene encodes CDR1 SGHAT and CDR2 FQDESV (reference sequence). The CDR3 spans 13 residues. Deletions cut 5 bases from V and 5 bases from J, with 12 bases between. The DNA of the CDR3 is TGTGCCAGCAGCCGACGACAGCAATATGGCTACACCTTC. It codes for CASSRRQQYGYTF.

The rearrangement links TRBV7-9 to TRBJ1-2; no reliable D call. Germline CDR1 is SEHNR and CDR2 is FQNEAQ (reference sequence). V was cut by 6 bases and J by 2 bases, with 10 bases left in between. The CDR3 is 13 amino acids. The CDR3 sequence is CASSQDINYGYTF. DNA of the CDR3: TGTGCCAGCAGTCAAGACATCAACTATGGCTACACCTTC.

This chain connects TRBV14 to TRBJ2-7; D is uncertain. The CDR3 extends over 12 amino acids. The germline gives CDR1 SGHDN, CDR2 FVKESK. Trimming stripped 6 bases from V and 5 bases from J, with 11 bases between. CDR3 nucleotides: TGTGCCAGCAGTCGTTCCGCGAACGAGCAGTACTTC. This translates into CASSRSANEQYF.

This clone has just one count. The gene calls are TRBV5-4 and TRBJ1-2; perhaps TRBD1 as D (5 bases). V lost 2 bases and J lost 8, with 10 bases in between. The CDR3 loop spans 12 amino acids. Germline assignment: CDR1 SGHNT and CDR2 YYREEE (reference sequence). CDR3 amino acids: CASSLLGTGYTF. Written as DNA, the CDR3 is TGTGCCAGCAGCTTATTAGGGACGGGCTACACCTTC. Together with reference TRBV5-4 and TRBJ1-2, the CDR3 gives the full variable domain: ETGVTQSPTHLIKTRGQQVTLRCSSQSGHNTVSWYQQALGQGPQFIFQYYREEENGRGNFPPRFSGLQFPNYSSELNVNALELDDSALYLCASSLLGTGYTFGSGTRLTVV.

The chain uses TRBV24-1 and TRBJ2-2; D possibly corresponds to TRBD1 (5 bases). V gave up 3 bases and J gave up 2 bases, with 12 bases separating them. The CDR3 sequence is 16 residues long. The germline V gene has CDR1 KGHDR and CDR2 SFDVKD. The CDR3 DNA reads TGTGCCACCAGTGATACTGACAGTTATAACACCGGGGAGCTGTTTTTT. It translates to CATSDTDSYNTGELFF.

The rearrangement uses TRBV3-1 (or the pseudogene TRBV3-2) and TRBJ1-2; perhaps TRBD1 as D (5 bases). Germline V CDR1 and CDR2: LGHDT, YNNKEL (reference sequence). The V end was cut by 0 bases, the J end by 2 bases, with 10 bases between. The CDR3 totals 15 residues. For the CDR3, the DNA is TGTGCCAGCAGCCAAGATCGGGACCGAAACTATGGCTACACCTTC. Translation: CASSQDRDRNYGYTF.

This rearrangement joins TRBV27 to TRBJ1-3; maybe TRBD1 (5 bases). The CDR3 sequence is 15 residues long. Trimming took 6 bases from V and 0 from J, leaving 12 bases between them. Germline assignment: CDR1 MNHEY and CDR2 SMNVEV (reference sequence). In nucleotides, the CDR3 is TGTGCCAGCAGCATACGGGGGAGCTCTGGAAACACCATATATTTT. Its protein is CASSIRGSSGNTIYF.

The V and J genes are TRBV28 and TRBJ2-2; D is possibly TRBD1 (5 bases). Trimming cost V 2 bases and J 4 bases, with 14 bases left between them. CDR1 is MDHEN, CDR2 SYDVKM, per germline. CDR3 length equals 16 residues. This CDR3 is CASSLIRGRSTGELFF. The CDR3 nucleotides are TGTGCCAGCAGTTTAATAAGGGGCAGGTCCACCGGGGAGCTGTTTTTT.